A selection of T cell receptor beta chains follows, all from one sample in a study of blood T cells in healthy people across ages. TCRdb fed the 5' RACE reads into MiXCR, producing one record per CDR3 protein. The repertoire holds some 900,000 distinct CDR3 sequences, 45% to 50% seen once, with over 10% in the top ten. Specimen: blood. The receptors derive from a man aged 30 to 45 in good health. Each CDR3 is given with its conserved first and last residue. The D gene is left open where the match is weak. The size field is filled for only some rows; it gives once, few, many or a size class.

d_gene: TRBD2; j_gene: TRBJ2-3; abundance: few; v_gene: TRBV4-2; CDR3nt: TGTGCCAGCAGCTCCGGGACTAACACAGATACGCAGTATTTT; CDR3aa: CASSSGTNTDTQYF
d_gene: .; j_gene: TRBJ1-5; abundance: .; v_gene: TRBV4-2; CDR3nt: TGTGCCAGCAGCCGAGCGAGGGGCAGGGGAAGAGGCAATCAGCCCCAGCATTTT; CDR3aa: CASSRARGRGRGNQPQHF
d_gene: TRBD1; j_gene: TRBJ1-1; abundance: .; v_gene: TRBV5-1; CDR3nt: TGCGCCAGCAGCTCCTCGGGACAGGGGACGGGCACTGAAGCTTTCTTT; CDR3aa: CASSSSGQGTGTEAFF
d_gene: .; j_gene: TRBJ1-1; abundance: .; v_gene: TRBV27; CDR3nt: TGTGCCAGCAGTTTTGGCAATGAAGCTTTCTTT; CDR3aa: CASSFGNEAFF
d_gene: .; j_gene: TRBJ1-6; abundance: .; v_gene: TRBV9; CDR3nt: TGTGCCAGCAGCCCCTGGGGGGATTCACCCCTCCACTTT; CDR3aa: CASSPWGDSPLHF
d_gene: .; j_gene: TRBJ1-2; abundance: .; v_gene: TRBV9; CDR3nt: TGTGCCAGCAGCTCGGAGGACGGACTCTATGGCTACACCTTC; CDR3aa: CASSSEDGLYGYTF
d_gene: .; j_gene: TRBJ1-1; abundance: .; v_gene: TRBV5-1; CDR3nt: TGCGCCAGCAGCTTGGATGGAGGGGATAACACTGAAGCTTTCTTT; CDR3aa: CASSLDGGDNTEAFF
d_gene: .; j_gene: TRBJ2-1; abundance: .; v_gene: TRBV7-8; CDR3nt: TGTGCCAGCAGCTTAGAAAGAGGGGATATAGGTGAGCAGTTCTTC; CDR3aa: CASSLERGDIGEQFF
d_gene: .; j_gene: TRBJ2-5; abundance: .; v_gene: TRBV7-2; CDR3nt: TGTGCCGGCAACGGGGGACCTAGGGAGACCCAGTACTTC; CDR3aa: CAGNGGPRETQYF
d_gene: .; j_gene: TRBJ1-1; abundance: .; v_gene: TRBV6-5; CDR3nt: TGTGCCGGCAGGGTTTGGGGGGAGAACACTGAAGCTTTCTTT; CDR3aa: CAGRVWGENTEAFF
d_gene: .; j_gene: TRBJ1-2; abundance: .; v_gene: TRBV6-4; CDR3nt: TGTGCCAGCAGCCTCGCCGGGGGTGTTAGCTACACCTTC; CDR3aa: CASSLAGGVSYTF
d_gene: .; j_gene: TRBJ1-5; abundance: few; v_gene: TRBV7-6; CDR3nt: TGTGCCAGCAGCTTACTAGGATCGGGCAGCAATCAGCCCCAGCATTTT; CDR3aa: CASSLLGSGSNQPQHF
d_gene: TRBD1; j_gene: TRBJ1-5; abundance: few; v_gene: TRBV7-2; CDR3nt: TGTGCCAGCACCTCAGACAGGGGGGGAAATCAGCCCCAGCATTTT; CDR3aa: CASTSDRGGNQPQHF
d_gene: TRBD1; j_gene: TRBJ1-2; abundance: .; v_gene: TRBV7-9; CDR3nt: TGTGCCAGCAGCCCCCAGACAGGGGCCTATGGCTACACCTTC; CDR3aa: CASSPQTGAYGYTF
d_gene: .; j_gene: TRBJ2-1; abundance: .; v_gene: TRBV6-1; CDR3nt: TGTGCCAGCAGTGAAGGTCTAAATGAGCAGTTCTTC; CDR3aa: CASSEGLNEQFF
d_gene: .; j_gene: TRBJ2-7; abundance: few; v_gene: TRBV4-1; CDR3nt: TGCGCCAGCAGCCAAGAACCGGGGACCTACGAGCAGTACTTC; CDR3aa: CASSQEPGTYEQYF
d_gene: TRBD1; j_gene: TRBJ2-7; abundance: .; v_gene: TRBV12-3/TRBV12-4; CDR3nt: TGTGCCAGCAGGGGTTCGGGACAGGGCTCCTACGAGCAGTACTTC; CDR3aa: CASRGSGQGSYEQYF
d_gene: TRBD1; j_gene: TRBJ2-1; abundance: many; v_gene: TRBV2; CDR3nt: TGTGCCAAGGGACAGCCGGACAATGAGCAGTTCTTC; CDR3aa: CAKGQPDNEQFF
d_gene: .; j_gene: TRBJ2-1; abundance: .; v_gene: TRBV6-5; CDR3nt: TGTGCCAGCAGTGACGAAGGGGACGATGAGCAGTTCTTC; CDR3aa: CASSDEGDDEQFF
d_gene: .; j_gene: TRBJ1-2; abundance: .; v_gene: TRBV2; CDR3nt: TGTGCCAGCAGTGCTGGGAAAAGAGGTGGCTACACCTTC; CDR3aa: CASSAGKRGGYTF